One sample yielded the 6 T cell receptor beta chains listed below, sequenced in a study of blood T cell repertoires in COVID-19. Sequencing was performed with immunoSEQ multiplex PCR; in TCRdb, only in-frame clones are kept and a portion is missing. The data show a few hundred thousand clones, roughly 85% seen once. The source material was PBMCs or T cells enriched from blood (not recorded which). The receptor source for this set is a woman aged 40 to 50 who had recovered from COVID-19.

The J gene is TRBJ2-7, the V gene TRBV7-2; D call uncertain. Germline CDR1 reads SGHTA; CDR2 reads FQGNSA. Trimming took off 1 base at V and 2 bases at J, with 15 bases between the two ends. The CDR3 contains 16 residues. The CDR3 here is CASSLGPSATAYEQYF. In nucleotides, the CDR3 is TGTGCCAGCAGCTTAGGCCCGAGCGCAACTGCCTACGAGCAGTACTTC.

This clone appeared once. The V and J genes are TRBV3-1 (or the pseudogene TRBV3-2) and TRBJ1-2; the match to TRBD1 covers 9 bases. The CDR3 has 14 residues. V was clipped by 0 bases and J by 8 bases; unmatched bases: 4. Germline V lookup: CDR1 LGHDT, CDR2 YNNKEL (reference sequence). The CDR3: CASSQEGTGRGYTF. DNA for the CDR3: TGTGCCAGCAGCCAAGAGGGGACAGGGCGCGGCTACACCTTC.

V gene TRBV19 combines with J gene TRBJ1-4, with 7 bases that match TRBD1. Germline CDR1 LNHDA, CDR2 SQIVND (reference sequence). Trimming took 4 bases from V and 7 from J; bases not matched to a gene: 9. This CDR3 comprises 15 residues. CDR3 in DNA: TGTGCCAGTAGTAAACAGGGGTTCATCGGTGAAAAACTGTTTTTT. This sequence encodes CASSKQGFIGEKLFF.

The chain recombines TRBV5-5 with TRBJ2-3; D is possibly TRBD2 (6 bases). V was pared by 4 bases and J by 4 bases, with 10 bases between. This CDR3 spans 13 amino acids. The germline V gene encodes CDR1 SGHKS and CDR2 YYEKEE (reference sequence). The CDR3 reads CASSLRDSDTQYF. CDR3 bases: TGTGCCAGCAGCCTCCGGGACTCAGATACGCAGTATTTT.

The rearrangement uses TRBV7-8 and TRBJ2-2; perhaps TRBD2 as D (6 bases). The V gene's germline CDR1 is SGHVS and CDR2 FQNEAQ. The CDR3 has 15 residues. V dropped 2 bases and J dropped 4 bases, with 11 bases sitting between them. CDR3 region: CASSLRTGGTGELFF. The CDR3 DNA reads as TGTGCCAGCAGCTTAAGGACCGGGGGCACCGGGGAGCTGTTTTTT.

This rearrangement joins TRBV20-1 to TRBJ2-5, with 9 bases matching TRBD2. Germline loops: CDR1 DFQATT, CDR2 SNEGSKA (reference sequence). Trimming took 3 bases from V and 5 from J; bases not matched to a gene: 13. This CDR3 region has 16 residues. The CDR3 protein is CSASKNPGLAVETQYF. As DNA, the CDR3 is TGCAGTGCTAGTAAAAACCCGGGACTAGCAGTTGAGACCCAGTACTTC.